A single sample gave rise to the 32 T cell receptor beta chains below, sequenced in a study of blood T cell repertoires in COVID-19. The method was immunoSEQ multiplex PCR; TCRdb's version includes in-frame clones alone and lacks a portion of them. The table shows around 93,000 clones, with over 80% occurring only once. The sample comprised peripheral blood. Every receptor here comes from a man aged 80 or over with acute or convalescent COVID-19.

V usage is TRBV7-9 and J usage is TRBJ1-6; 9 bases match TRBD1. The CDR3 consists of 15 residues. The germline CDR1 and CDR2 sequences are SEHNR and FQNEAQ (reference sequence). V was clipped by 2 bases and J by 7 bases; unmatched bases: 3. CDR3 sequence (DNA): TGTGCCAGCAGCTTAAGGGACAGGGAGAATTCACCCCTCCACTTT. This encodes CASSLRDRENSPLHF.

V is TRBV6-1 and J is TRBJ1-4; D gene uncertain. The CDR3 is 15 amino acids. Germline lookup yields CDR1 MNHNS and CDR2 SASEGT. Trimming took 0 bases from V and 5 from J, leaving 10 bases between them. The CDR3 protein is CASSEASAGNEKLFF. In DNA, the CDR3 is TGTGCCAGCAGTGAAGCTTCGGCGGGGAATGAAAAACTGTTTTTT.

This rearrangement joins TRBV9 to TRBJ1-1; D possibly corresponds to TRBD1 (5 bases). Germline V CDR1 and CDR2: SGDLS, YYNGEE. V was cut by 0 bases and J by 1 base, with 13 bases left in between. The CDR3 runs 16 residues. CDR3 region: CASSVGGRAGNTEAFF. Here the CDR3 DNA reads TGTGCCAGCAGCGTAGGAGGCAGGGCCGGGAACACTGAAGCTTTCTTT.

In nucleotides, the CDR3 is TGTGCCAGCAGCTTTCTCCCCCGGGTGGCGAGCAATGAGCAGTTCTTC. Translating gives CASSFLPRVASNEQFF. This chain joins TRBV6-2 or TRBV6-3 and TRBJ2-1; no reliable D call. The CDR3 spans 16 residues. Germline V gene lookup returns CDR1 MNHEY and CDR2 SVGEGT. The V end was cut by 6 bases, the J end by 6 bases, with 21 bases between.

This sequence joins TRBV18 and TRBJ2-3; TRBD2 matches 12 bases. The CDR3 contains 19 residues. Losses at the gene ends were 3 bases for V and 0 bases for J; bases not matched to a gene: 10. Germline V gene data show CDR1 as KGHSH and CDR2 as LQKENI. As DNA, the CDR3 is TGTGCCAGCTCACCCTACCTACTAGCGGGGGGCCCAAGCACAGATACGCAGTATTTT. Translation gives CASSPYLLAGGPSTDTQYF.

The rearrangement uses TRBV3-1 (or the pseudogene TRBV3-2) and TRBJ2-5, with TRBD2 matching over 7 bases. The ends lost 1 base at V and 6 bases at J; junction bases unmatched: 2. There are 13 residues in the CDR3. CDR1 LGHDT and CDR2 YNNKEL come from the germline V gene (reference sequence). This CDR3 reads CASSQGGGKTQYF. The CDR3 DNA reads TGTGCCAGCAGCCAAGGCGGGGGAAAGACCCAGTACTTC.

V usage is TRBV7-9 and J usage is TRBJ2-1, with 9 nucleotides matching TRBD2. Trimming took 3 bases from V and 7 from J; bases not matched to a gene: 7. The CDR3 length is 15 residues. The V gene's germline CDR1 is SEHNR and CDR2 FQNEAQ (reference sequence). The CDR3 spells CASSFGRGGRNEQFF. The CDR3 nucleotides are TGTGCCAGCAGCTTCGGGCGGGGGGGCCGAAATGAGCAGTTCTTC. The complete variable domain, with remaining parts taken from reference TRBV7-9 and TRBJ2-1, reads DTGVSQNPRHKITKRGQNVTFRCDPISEHNRLYWYRQTLGQGPEFLTYFQNEAQLEKSRLLSDRFSAERPKGSFSTLEIQRTEQGDSAMYLCASSFGRGGRNEQFFGPGTRLTVL.

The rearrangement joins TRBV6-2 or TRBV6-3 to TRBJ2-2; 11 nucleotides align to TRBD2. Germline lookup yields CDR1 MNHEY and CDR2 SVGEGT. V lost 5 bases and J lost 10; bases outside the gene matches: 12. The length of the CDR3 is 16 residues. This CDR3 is CASSDIAGGPDPELFF. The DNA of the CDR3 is TGTGCCAGCAGTGATATAGCGGGAGGGCCGGACCCGGAGCTGTTTTTT.

The CDR3 region has the DNA TGTGCCAGCAGGCGGGCCAGTATGTACGAGCAGTACTTC. Its protein is CASRRASMYEQYF. This chain links TRBV6-9 with TRBJ2-7; a weak D match, TRBD2 (5 bases). Between the trimmed V and J ends, which lost 6 bases and 4 bases, there was a span of 13 bases. The germline CDR1 and CDR2 sequences are MNHGY and SVAAGI. CDR3 length: 13 amino acids.

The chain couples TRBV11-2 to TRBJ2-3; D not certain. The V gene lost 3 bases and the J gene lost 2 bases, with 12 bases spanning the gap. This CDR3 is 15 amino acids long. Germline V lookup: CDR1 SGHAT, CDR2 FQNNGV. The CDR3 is CASSFVTTYTDTQYF. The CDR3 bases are TGTGCCAGCAGCTTTGTAACTACCTACACAGATACGCAGTATTTT.

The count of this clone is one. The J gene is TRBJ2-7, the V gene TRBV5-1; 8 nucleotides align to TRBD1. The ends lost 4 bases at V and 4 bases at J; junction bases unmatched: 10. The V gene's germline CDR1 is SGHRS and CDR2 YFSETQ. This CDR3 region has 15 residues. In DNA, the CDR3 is TGCGCCAGCAGCGGGGCAGGGGGCGGTGGGTACGAGCAGTACTTC. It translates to CASSGAGGGGYEQYF. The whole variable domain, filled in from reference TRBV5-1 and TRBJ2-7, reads KAGVTQTPRYLIKTRGQQVTLSCSPISGHRSVSWYQQTPGQGLQFLFEYFSETQRNKGNFPGRFSGRQFSNSRSEMNVSTLELGDSALYLCASSGAGGGGYEQYFGPGTRLTVT.

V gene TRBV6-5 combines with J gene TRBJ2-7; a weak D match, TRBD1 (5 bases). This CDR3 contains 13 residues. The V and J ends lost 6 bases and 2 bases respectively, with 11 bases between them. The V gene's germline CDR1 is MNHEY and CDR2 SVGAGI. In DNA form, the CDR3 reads TGTGCCAGCAGGAGACAGACGACCTACGAGCAGTACTTC. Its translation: CASRRQTTYEQYF.

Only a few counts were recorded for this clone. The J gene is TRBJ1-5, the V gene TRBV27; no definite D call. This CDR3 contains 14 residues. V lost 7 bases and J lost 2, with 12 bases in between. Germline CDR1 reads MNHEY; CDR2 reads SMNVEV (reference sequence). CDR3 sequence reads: CASTPGTGNQPQHF. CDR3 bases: TGTGCCAGCACCCCTGGCACCGGCAATCAGCCCCAGCATTTT.

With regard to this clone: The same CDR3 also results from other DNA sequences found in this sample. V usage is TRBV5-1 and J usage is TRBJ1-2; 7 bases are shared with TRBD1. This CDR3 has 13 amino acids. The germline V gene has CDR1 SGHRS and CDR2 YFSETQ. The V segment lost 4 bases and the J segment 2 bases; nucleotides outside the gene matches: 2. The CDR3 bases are TGCGCCAGCAGCCTGGGACAGAACTATGGCTACACCTTC. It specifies CASSLGQNYGYTF.

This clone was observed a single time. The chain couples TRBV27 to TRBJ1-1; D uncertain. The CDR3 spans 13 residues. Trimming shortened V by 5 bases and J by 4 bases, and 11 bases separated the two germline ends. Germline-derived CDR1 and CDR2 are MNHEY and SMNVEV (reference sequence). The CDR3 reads CASSLEALTEAFF. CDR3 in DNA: TGTGCCAGCAGTCTGGAGGCCCTCACTGAAGCTTTCTTT.

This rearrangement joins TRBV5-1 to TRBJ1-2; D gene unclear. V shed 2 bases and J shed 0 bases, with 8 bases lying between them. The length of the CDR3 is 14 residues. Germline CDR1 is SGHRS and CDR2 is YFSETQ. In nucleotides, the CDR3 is TGCGCCAGCAGCTTTTCAAGAGCTAACTATGGCTACACCTTC. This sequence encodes CASSFSRANYGYTF. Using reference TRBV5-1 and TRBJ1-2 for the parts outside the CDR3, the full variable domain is KAGVTQTPRYLIKTRGQQVTLSCSPISGHRSVSWYQQTPGQGLQFLFEYFSETQRNKGNFPGRFSGRQFSNSRSEMNVSTLELGDSALYLCASSFSRANYGYTFGSGTRLTVV.

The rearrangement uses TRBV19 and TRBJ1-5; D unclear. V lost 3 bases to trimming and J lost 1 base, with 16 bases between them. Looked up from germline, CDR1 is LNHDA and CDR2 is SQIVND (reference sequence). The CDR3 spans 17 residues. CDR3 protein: CASSMWAELGSNQPQHF. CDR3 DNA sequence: TGTGCCAGTAGTATGTGGGCAGAGTTGGGCAGCAATCAGCCCCAGCATTTT. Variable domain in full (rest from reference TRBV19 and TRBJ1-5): DGGITQSPKYLFRKEGQNVTLSCEQNLNHDAMYWYRQDPGQGLRLIYYSQIVNDFQKGDIAEGYSVSREKKESFPLTVTSAQKNPTAFYLCASSMWAELGSNQPQHFGDGTRLSIL.

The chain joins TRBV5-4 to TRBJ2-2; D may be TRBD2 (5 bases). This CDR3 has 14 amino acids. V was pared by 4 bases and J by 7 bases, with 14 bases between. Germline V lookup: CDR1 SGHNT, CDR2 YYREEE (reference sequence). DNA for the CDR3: TGTGCCAGCAGCACCGGGATCCCACACGGGGAGCTGTTTTTT. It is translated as CASSTGIPHGELFF.

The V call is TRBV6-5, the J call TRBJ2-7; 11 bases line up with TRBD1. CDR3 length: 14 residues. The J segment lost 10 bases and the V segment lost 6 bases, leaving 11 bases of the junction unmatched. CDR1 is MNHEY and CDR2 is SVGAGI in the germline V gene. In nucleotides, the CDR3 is TGTGCCAGCAGAAACGCCGGACAGGGGGCGGAACAGTACTTC. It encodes CASRNAGQGAEQYF.

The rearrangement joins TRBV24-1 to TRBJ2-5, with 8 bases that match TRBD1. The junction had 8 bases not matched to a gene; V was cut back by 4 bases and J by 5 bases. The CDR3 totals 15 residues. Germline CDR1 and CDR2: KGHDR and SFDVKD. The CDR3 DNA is TGTGCCACCAGTGACCGGGGGACAGGATGGGAGACCCAGTACTTC. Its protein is CATSDRGTGWETQYF.

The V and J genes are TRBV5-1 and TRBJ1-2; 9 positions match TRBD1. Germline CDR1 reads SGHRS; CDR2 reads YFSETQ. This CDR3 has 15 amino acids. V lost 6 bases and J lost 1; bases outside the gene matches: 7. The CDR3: CASTMGQGVNYGYTF. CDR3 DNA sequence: TGCGCCAGCACCATGGGACAGGGAGTTAACTATGGCTACACCTTC.

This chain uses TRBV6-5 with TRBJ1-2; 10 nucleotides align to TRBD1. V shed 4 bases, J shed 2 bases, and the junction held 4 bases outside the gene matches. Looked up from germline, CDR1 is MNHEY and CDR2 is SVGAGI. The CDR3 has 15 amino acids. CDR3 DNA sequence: TGTGCCAGCAGTTCCATGGACAGGGGGAACTATGGCTACACCTTC. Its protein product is CASSSMDRGNYGYTF.

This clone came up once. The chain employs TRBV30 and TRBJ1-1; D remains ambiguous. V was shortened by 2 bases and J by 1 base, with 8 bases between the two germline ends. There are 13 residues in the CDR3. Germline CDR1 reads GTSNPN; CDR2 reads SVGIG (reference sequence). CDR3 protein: CAWSHTGNTEAFF. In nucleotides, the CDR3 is TGTGCCTGGAGTCATACGGGGAACACTGAAGCTTTCTTT.

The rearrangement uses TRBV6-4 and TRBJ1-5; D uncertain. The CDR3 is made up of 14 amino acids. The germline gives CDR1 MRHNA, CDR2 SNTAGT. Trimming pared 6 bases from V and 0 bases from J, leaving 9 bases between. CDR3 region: CASRDEVSNQPQHF. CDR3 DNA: TGTGCCAGCAGAGACGAGGTTAGCAATCAGCCCCAGCATTTT.

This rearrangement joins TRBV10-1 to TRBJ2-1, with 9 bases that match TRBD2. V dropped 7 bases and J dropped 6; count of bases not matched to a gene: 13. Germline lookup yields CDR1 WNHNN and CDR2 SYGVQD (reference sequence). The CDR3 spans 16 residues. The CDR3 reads CASKGGLAGVGNEQFF. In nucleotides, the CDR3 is TGCGCCAGCAAGGGGGGCTTAGCGGGAGTAGGCAATGAGCAGTTCTTC.

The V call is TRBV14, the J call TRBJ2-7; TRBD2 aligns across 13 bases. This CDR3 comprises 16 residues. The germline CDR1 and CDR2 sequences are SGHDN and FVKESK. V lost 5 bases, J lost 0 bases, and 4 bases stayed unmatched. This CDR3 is CASSGTSGDLSYEQYF. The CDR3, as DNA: TGTGCCAGCAGCGGGACTAGCGGGGACCTCTCCTACGAGCAGTACTTC.

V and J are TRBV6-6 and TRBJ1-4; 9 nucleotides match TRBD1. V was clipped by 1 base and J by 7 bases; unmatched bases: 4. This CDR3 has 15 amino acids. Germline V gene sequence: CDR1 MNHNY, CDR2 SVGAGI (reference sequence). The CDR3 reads CASSYYGTGSEKLFF. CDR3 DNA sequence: TGTGCCAGCAGTTACTATGGGACAGGGTCTGAAAAACTGTTTTTT.

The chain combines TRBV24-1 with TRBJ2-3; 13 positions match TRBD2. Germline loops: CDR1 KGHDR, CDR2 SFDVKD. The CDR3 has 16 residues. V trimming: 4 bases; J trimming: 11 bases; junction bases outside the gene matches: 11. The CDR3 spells CATSDPGLAGDARQYF. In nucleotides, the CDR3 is TGTGCCACCAGTGACCCCGGACTAGCGGGAGACGCGAGGCAGTATTTT.

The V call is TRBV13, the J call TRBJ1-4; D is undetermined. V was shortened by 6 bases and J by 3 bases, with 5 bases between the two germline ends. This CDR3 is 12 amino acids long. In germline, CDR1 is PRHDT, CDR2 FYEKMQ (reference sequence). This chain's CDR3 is CASSLPNEKLFF. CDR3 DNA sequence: TGTGCCAGCAGTCTACCTAATGAAAAACTGTTTTTT.

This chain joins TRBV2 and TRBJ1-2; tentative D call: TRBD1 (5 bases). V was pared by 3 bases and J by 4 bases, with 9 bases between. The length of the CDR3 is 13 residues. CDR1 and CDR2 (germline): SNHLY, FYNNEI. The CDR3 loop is CASSDRAPYGYTF. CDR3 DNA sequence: TGTGCCAGCAGTGACAGGGCCCCCTATGGCTACACCTTC.

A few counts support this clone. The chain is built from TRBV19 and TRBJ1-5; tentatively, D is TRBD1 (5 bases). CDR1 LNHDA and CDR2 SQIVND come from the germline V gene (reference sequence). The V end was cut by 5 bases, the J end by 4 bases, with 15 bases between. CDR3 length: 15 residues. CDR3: CASSRREAPNQPQHF. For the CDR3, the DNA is TGTGCCAGTAGTCGCAGGGAGGCCCCTAATCAGCCCCAGCATTTT.

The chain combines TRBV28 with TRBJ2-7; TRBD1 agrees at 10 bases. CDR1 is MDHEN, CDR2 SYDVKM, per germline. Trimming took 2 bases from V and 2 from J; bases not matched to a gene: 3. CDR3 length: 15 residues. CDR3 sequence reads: CASSLIGTGAYEQYF. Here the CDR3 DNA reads TGTGCCAGCAGTTTAATTGGGACAGGGGCCTACGAGCAGTACTTC.